A single sample is the source of the 23 T cell receptor beta chains below, sequenced in a study of post-analysis software for immune sequencing data. The authors incorporated unique molecular identifiers into the TCR beta cDNA libraries. A single record per CDR3 protein comes from TCRdb applying MiXCR to the PCR reads. The top ten hold about 1.5% of the sample, which has 550,000 to 700,000 distinct CDR3 sequences, around 44% seen once. Broader study findings: A few TRBV segments occurring more often in patients than controls included TRBV5-6, TRBV5-1 and TRBV20-1.

Which antigens these TCRs recognize remains unknown. Specimen: blood. The source of these receptors is a girl aged 10-17 years with multiple sclerosis.

Worth noting for this clonotype: This may stem from a read error, because a much larger clone lies one nucleotide away. The chain has TRBV5-1 and TRBJ2-5; no firm D call. The V end was cut by 4 bases, the J end by 3 bases, with 4 bases between. Looked up from germline, CDR1 is SGHRS and CDR2 is YFSETQ. This CDR3 has 11 residues. DNA of the CDR3: TGCGCCAGCAGCGGGGAAGAGACCCAGTACTTC. It specifies CASSGEETQYF.

The chain carries TRBV11-3 and TRBJ2-7; either TRBD1 or TRBD2 may fit D (5 bases each). V was trimmed by 3 bases and J by 3 bases, leaving 15 bases between them. The CDR3 extends over 15 amino acids. CDR1 SGHNT and CDR2 YENEEA come from the germline V gene. The DNA for the CDR3 is TGTGCCAGCAGCTTCTTCCAGGGTGGGGGCTACGAGCAGTACTTC. Amino acids: CASSFFQGGGYEQYF.

The V and J genes are TRBV10-3 and TRBJ2-2; no definite D call. Germline CDR1 and CDR2: ENHRY and SYGVKD. The CDR3 has 14 amino acids. V lost 3 bases to trimming and J lost 0 bases, with 5 bases between them. The DNA for the CDR3 is TGTGCCATCAGTGAACGGACGAACACCGGGGAGCTGTTTTTT. Protein: CAISERTNTGELFF.

This chain links TRBV13 with TRBJ1-2; possibly TRBD1 for D (5 bases). The ends were cut back, 5 bases at V and 13 bases at J, with 26 bases in the middle. This CDR3 has 15 residues. In germline, CDR1 is PRHDT, CDR2 FYEKMQ (reference sequence). CDR3: CASSRVGHRIPVSTF. In nucleotides, the CDR3 is TGTGCCAGCAGCCGCGTAGGACACCGGATCCCTGTAAGCACCTTC.

This clonotype was observed a handful of times. V and J are TRBV27 and TRBJ2-7, with 8 nucleotides matching TRBD1. The CDR3 is 15 amino acids. Germline CDR1 MNHEY, CDR2 SMNVEV (reference sequence). V was clipped by 0 bases and J by 4 bases; unmatched bases: 5. The DNA of the CDR3 is TGTGCCAGCAGTTTATCACCAGGGGGCGGGTACGAGCAGTACTTC. Protein sequence: CASSLSPGGGYEQYF.

This clonotype was counted only a few times. J is TRBJ2-1 and V is TRBV10-3; tentative D call: TRBD1 (6 bases). CDR1 is ENHRY and CDR2 is SYGVKD in the germline V gene. The V and J ends lost 2 bases and 2 bases respectively, with 10 bases between them. The CDR3 has 15 amino acids. In nucleotides, the CDR3 is TGTGCCATCAGTGAGCCCAGGGGTACCTACAATGAGCAGTTCTTC. Translated, it gives CAISEPRGTYNEQFF.

There are many counts of this clonotype. V is TRBV3-1 and J is TRBJ2-4; D unresolved. V lost 4 bases, J lost 1 base, and 8 bases lay in between. The CDR3 length is 14 residues. Germline V gene data show CDR1 as LGHDT and CDR2 as YNNKEL (reference sequence). This chain's CDR3 is CASSPSLAKNIQYF. CDR3 DNA sequence: TGTGCCAGCAGCCCGTCTCTGGCCAAAAACATTCAGTACTTC.

This clonotype was seen a few times. The chain uses TRBV12-3 or TRBV12-4 and TRBJ1-1; weak D call: TRBD1 (5 bases). The CDR3 is 12 residues long. V was trimmed by 6 bases and J by 2 bases, leaving 7 bases between them. The CDR3 DNA is TGTGCCAGCAGCGACAGAAACACTGAAGCTTTCTTT. This gives the protein CASSDRNTEAFF.

This clonotype was detected a few times. The chain combines TRBV12-3 or TRBV12-4 with TRBJ2-1; 8 bases map to TRBD1. V dropped 8 bases and J dropped 9; count of bases not matched to a gene: 3. This CDR3 is built from 11 residues. Here the CDR3 DNA reads TGTGCCAGCTGCAGGGGGCCTGAGCAGTTCTTC. The encoded protein is CASCRGPEQFF.

This chain joins TRBV28 and TRBJ2-1; D is ambiguous. Germline CDR1 reads MDHEN; CDR2 reads SYDVKM. The CDR3 has 14 residues. The V end was cut by 5 bases, the J end by 3 bases, with 11 bases between. This chain's CDR3 is CASSARTDYNEQFF. CDR3 DNA sequence: TGTGCCAGCAGTGCCAGGACGGACTACAATGAGCAGTTCTTC.

This clonotype was picked up a small number of times. The chain couples TRBV12-3 or TRBV12-4 to TRBJ2-7; perhaps TRBD1 as D (5 bases). Trimming removed 7 bases from V and 5 bases from J, with 15 bases in between. The CDR3 totals 13 residues. The CDR3 reads CASNLGLGDEQYF. Here the CDR3 DNA reads TGTGCCAGCAACCTCGGGCTAGGGGACGAGCAGTACTTC.

This clonotype was detected only a few times. The chain uses TRBV6-2 or TRBV6-3 and TRBJ2-5; D remains unclear. The germline gives CDR1 MNHEY, CDR2 SVGEGT. The CDR3 is 13 residues long. Between the trimmed V and J ends, which lost 0 bases and 3 bases, there was a span of 5 bases. DNA for the CDR3: TGTGCCAGCAGTTACTCACCCGAAGAGACCCAGTACTTC. Translated, it gives CASSYSPEETQYF.

J is TRBJ1-2 and V is TRBV6-6, with 7 bases matching TRBD1. The V segment lost 6 bases and the J segment 6 bases; nucleotides outside the gene matches: 7. This CDR3 region has 13 residues. CDR1 is MNHNY and CDR2 is SVGAGI in the germline V gene (reference sequence). This CDR3 is CASSSHRGDGYTF. The CDR3 DNA reads as TGTGCCAGCAGCTCCCACAGGGGAGATGGCTACACCTTC.

This clonotype was seen only once. The rearrangement uses TRBV11-3 and TRBJ2-1, with 9 positions matching TRBD2. V shed 3 bases and J 12 bases; nucleotides not matched to a gene: 12. This CDR3 has 15 residues. CDR1 and CDR2 from the germline V gene are SGHNT and YENEEA. CDR3 coding DNA: TGTGCCAGCAGCTTTAGCGGGACTAGCATTGTTAGGCAGTTCTTC. It encodes CASSFSGTSIVRQFF.

This clonotype was detected a few times. V and J are TRBV12-3 or TRBV12-4 and TRBJ2-1; no clear D gene. With 6 bases removed from V and 8 bases from J, the gap between germline ends came to 14 bases. The CDR3 is 13 amino acids. The CDR3 DNA reads TGTGCCAGCAGGAATAGCCTTTCGGATGAGCAGTTCTTC. It specifies CASRNSLSDEQFF.

This clonotype was observed at least ten times. V is TRBV9 and J is TRBJ2-7; D gene ambiguous. This CDR3 has 14 amino acids. The germline CDR1 and CDR2 sequences are SGDLS and YYNGEE. The V and J ends lost 0 bases and 3 bases respectively, with 10 bases between them. The CDR3 DNA is TGTGCCAGCAGCGTAGGAGAGACCAACTACGAGCAGTACTTC. Translation gives CASSVGETNYEQYF.

J is TRBJ1-2 and V is TRBV12-3 or TRBV12-4; the D is unclear. V was pared by 5 bases and J by 4 bases, with 8 bases between. This CDR3 has 12 amino acids. CDR3 sequence reads: CASSITIYGYTF. The CDR3 nucleotides read TGTGCCAGCAGTATCACCATCTATGGCTACACCTTC.

This clonotype was seen only a few times. This chain joins TRBV29-1 and TRBJ2-1; D possibly corresponds to TRBD2 (5 bases). Germline-derived CDR1 and CDR2 are SQVTM and ANQGSEA. The CDR3 extends over 11 amino acids. V was shortened by 4 bases and J by 14 bases, with 15 bases between the two germline ends. Here the CDR3 DNA reads TGCAGCGTTGTCCTGCCGGGGATGGAGTTCTTC. This encodes CSVVLPGMEFF.

V and J are TRBV10-3 and TRBJ2-1, with D tentatively TRBD1 (6 bases). Deletions cut 8 bases from V and 7 bases from J, with 12 bases between. The length of the CDR3 is 12 residues. Germline-derived CDR1 and CDR2 are ENHRY and SYGVKD. The CDR3 region has the DNA TGTGCCATCGGGACACAGGGTAATGAGCAGTTCTTC. It encodes CAIGTQGNEQFF.

Turning to this clonotype: The conserved final phenylalanine or tryptophan is absent from the CDR3, which likely points to a read error. The J gene is TRBJ2-3, the V gene TRBV12-3 or TRBV12-4; 12 nucleotides align to TRBD2. There are 17 residues in the CDR3. Trimming cost V 5 bases and J 0 bases; bases outside gene matches: 6. As DNA, the CDR3 is TGTGCCAGCAGTGGACTAGCGGGGTCTTCTAGCACAGATACGCAGTATTCT. Amino acid sequence: CASSGLAGSSSTDTQYS.

The count of this clonotype is one. The chain is built from TRBV24-1 and TRBJ2-5; D possibly corresponds to TRBD2 (6 bases). Germline assignment: CDR1 KGHDR and CDR2 SFDVKD. The CDR3 extends over 13 amino acids. Trimming left V 9 bases short and J 0 bases short, with 10 bases between. CDR3 amino acids: CATGGTHQETQYF. CDR3 DNA: TGTGCCACCGGAGGGACGCACCAAGAGACCCAGTACTTC.

This clonotype was counted once. The chain carries TRBV6-6 and TRBJ2-1; D call uncertain. The germline V and J ends were trimmed by 4 bases and 6 bases, with 16 bases remaining between them. The V gene's germline CDR1 is MNHNY and CDR2 SVGAGI (reference sequence). This CDR3 region has 15 residues. CDR3 protein: CASSSHYRAPNEQFF. In DNA form, the CDR3 reads TGTGCCAGCAGTTCGCATTACCGGGCGCCCAATGAGCAGTTCTTC.

This clonotype came up a few times. V is TRBV12-3 or TRBV12-4 and J is TRBJ2-5; D gene unclear. The DNA end is more similar to TRBJ2-7, so the J call may be wrong. CDR3 length equals 15 residues. CDR3 sequence (DNA): TGTGCCAGCAGTTTTAATTCGGCAGGTAGGAACGAGCAGTACTTC. Amino acids: CASSFNSAGRNEQYF.